Sequencing of this TCR beta chain was carried out in a study of read filtering for tumor transcriptome and immune sequencing. Study at large: R-ISS stage counts were 8 for I, roughly 15 for II, 7 for III. DNase treatment preceded whole-transcriptome library preparation. Study-level findings and limits: The sorted CD138-negative fraction was a mixed bone marrow immune population, not purified T cells.

From about 400 ng of RNA, a library with molecular barcoded alpha/delta and beta/gamma adaptors was made. TCRdb independently ran MiXCR on the reads; one entry per CDR3 protein. The sample consists of roughly 90,000 distinct CDR3 sequences, about 22% of them appearing once. On this clonotype: Its antigen is unknown. A read error may be the cause here, since a much bigger clone is one base away.

Germline CDR1 reads SNHLY; CDR2 reads FYNNEI. V lost 6 bases, J lost 4 bases, and 4 bases stayed unmatched. The CDR3 is 15 amino acids. Sequencing was performed on a population of CD138-negative cells sorted from bone marrow. The sequence came from a donor aged 40 or over with multiple myeloma. V is TRBV2 and J is TRBJ2-3; 13 bases align to TRBD2. The CDR3 here is CASRGLAGRADTQYF. The DNA of the CDR3 is TGTGCCAGCAGGGGACTAGCGGGGCGCGCAGATACGCAGTATTTT.